Listed below are T cell receptor beta chains from one sample, sequenced in a study of cytotoxic CD8 clonotypes in ibrutinib-treated CLL. The assay was immunoSEQ multiplex PCR, and TCRdb's table has in-frame clones only and misses some. The table includes around 130,000 clones, approximately 80% detected once. Sequenced here: PBMCs, sampled after 24 months of ibrutinib treatment. These TCRs come from a human donor with chronic lymphocytic leukemia. Each CDR3 is given with its conserved first and last residue. The order of the fields is CDR3 DNA, CDR3 protein, clone size, J gene, D gene, CDR3 length, V gene. The D gene is left open where the match is weak. The size entry is marked missing in some rows and otherwise reads once, few, many or a size class.

DNA: TGTGCCAGCAGCCCAAGAGGGACATTGAACACCGGGGAGCTGTTTTTT
CDR3: CASSPRGTLNTGELFF
size: few
J: TRBJ2-2
D: NA
length: 16
V: TRBV7-9

DNA: TGTGCCTGGAGTGTACTAGCGTCTAGCACAGATACGCAGTATTTT
CDR3: CAWSVLASSTDTQYF
size: NA
J: TRBJ2-3
D: TRBD2
length: 15
V: TRBV30

DNA: TGTGCCAGCTCACCGTTACCGGGGGGACCCTCCCGCGGCACCGGGGAGCTGTTTTTT
CDR3: CASSPLPGGPSRGTGELFF
size: NA
J: TRBJ2-2
D: TRBD2
length: 19
V: TRBV18

DNA: TGCGCCAGCAGCACTATAGCGGGGGGGCTCACAGATACGCAGTATTTT
CDR3: CASSTIAGGLTDTQYF
size: few
J: TRBJ2-3
D: TRBD2
length: 16
V: TRBV5-1

DNA: TGTGCCTGCTCGCCAGACAGCTTTTCCTACGAGCAGTACTTC
CDR3: CACSPDSFSYEQYF
size: NA
J: TRBJ2-7
D: NA
length: 14
V: TRBV30

DNA: TGTGCCAGTACCCTACGGGGACAGGGGGCCTTCTCTAGTCAGCCCCAGCATTTT
CDR3: CASTLRGQGAFSSQPQHF
size: NA
J: TRBJ1-5
D: TRBD1
length: 18
V: TRBV19

DNA: TGTGCCACCTCCCTCGGACAGGGGGCATTCGACGAGCAGTACTTC
CDR3: CATSLGQGAFDEQYF
size: NA
J: TRBJ2-7
D: TRBD1
length: 15
V: TRBV15

DNA: TGTGCCAGCACACGGAACACCGGGGAGCTGTTTTTT
CDR3: CASTRNTGELFF
size: NA
J: TRBJ2-2
D: NA
length: 12
V: TRBV6-5

DNA: TGTGCCAGCAGCTCTAGCGGGGGCCGCCGTATGGAGCAGTACTTC
CDR3: CASSSSGGRRMEQYF
size: few
J: TRBJ2-7
D: TRBD2
length: 15
V: TRBV7-9

DNA: TGTGCCAGCAGTACACTTAACTATGGCTACACCTTC
CDR3: CASSTLNYGYTF
size: few
J: TRBJ1-2
D: NA
length: 12
V: TRBV6-6

DNA: TGTGCCAGCAGCCCCACGGACAGTGAAGCTTTCTTT
CDR3: CASSPTDSEAFF
size: few
J: TRBJ1-1
D: NA
length: 12
V: TRBV9

DNA: TGTGCCTGCTCGGGAGGGAATGATGGCTACACCTTC
CDR3: CACSGGNDGYTF
size: NA
J: TRBJ1-2
D: NA
length: 12
V: TRBV30

DNA: TGTGCCAGCAGAAGGACTAGCTCCTACGAGCAGTACTTC
CDR3: CASRRTSSYEQYF
size: NA
J: TRBJ2-7
D: TRBD2
length: 13
V: TRBV7-8

DNA: TGTGCCAGCAGCTTTCCCGGGATGAACACTGAAGCTTTCTTT
CDR3: CASSFPGMNTEAFF
size: NA
J: TRBJ1-1
D: NA
length: 14
V: TRBV5-4

DNA: TGCGCCAGCAGCCGGGACAGGGGAGATACGCAGTATTTT
CDR3: CASSRDRGDTQYF
size: once
J: TRBJ2-3
D: TRBD1
length: 13
V: TRBV4-3

DNA: TGTGCCAGCTCACCTTGGCAGGGAGACACCGGGGAGCTGTTTTTT
CDR3: CASSPWQGDTGELFF
size: NA
J: TRBJ2-2
D: NA
length: 15
V: TRBV18

DNA: TGTGCCAGCAGCTTGGGGACCAGGGGGATTGTTTATAGCAATCAGCCCCAGCATTTT
CDR3: CASSLGTRGIVYSNQPQHF
size: NA
J: TRBJ1-5
D: TRBD1
length: 19
V: TRBV7-2

DNA: TGCGCCAGCAGCCAAGACGGGACACGCGGCAATCAGCCCCAGCATTTT
CDR3: CASSQDGTRGNQPQHF
size: NA
J: TRBJ1-5
D: NA
length: 16
V: TRBV4-3

DNA: TGCGCCAGCAGCCAAGAAAGGGCCGCGGGGGGGCGTTACATTCAGTACTTC
CDR3: CASSQERAAGGRYIQYF
size: NA
J: TRBJ2-4
D: TRBD2
length: 17
V: TRBV4-3

DNA: TGTGCCAGCAGCTTATCCAGACAGGGGAGCACCGGGGAGCTGTTTTTT
CDR3: CASSLSRQGSTGELFF
size: NA
J: TRBJ2-2
D: TRBD1
length: 16
V: TRBV7-2

DNA: TGTGCCAGCAGCTTAGGCCGCGGGGGCCTGAATTCACCCCTCCACTTT
CDR3: CASSLGRGGLNSPLHF
size: NA
J: TRBJ1-6
D: NA
length: 16
V: TRBV7-2

DNA: TGTGCCAGCAGTTATCAGGGTGTTGAAAACACTGAAGCTTTCTTT
CDR3: CASSYQGVENTEAFF
size: few
J: TRBJ1-1
D: NA
length: 15
V: TRBV6-6

DNA: TGTGCCAGCAGTTACTCGGCGGGGGGCCTGAACAATGAGCAGTTCTTC
CDR3: CASSYSAGGLNNEQFF
size: NA
J: TRBJ2-1
D: TRBD2
length: 16
V: TRBV6-6

DNA: TGTGCCAGCAGTGAAGATCAGCCCCAGCATTTT
CDR3: CASSEDQPQHF
size: NA
J: TRBJ1-5
D: NA
length: 11
V: TRBV6-1

DNA: TGTGCCAGCAGCCCTCGACAGGGGCTAAACACTGAAGCTTTCTTT
CDR3: CASSPRQGLNTEAFF
size: NA
J: TRBJ1-1
D: TRBD1
length: 15
V: TRBV5-6

DNA: TGTGCCAGCAGCAAAGACATTGGCGGGGGGCCTTCCTACGAGCAGTACTTC
CDR3: CASSKDIGGGPSYEQYF
size: few
J: TRBJ2-7
D: TRBD2
length: 17
V: TRBV7-9

DNA: TGTGCCACCAGCAGGTGGGGCCAGAACACTGAAGCTTTCTTT
CDR3: CATSRWGQNTEAFF
size: NA
J: TRBJ1-1
D: NA
length: 14
V: TRBV15

DNA: TGTGCCAGCAGCTTATACGGGGGCACGAACACTGAAGCTTTCTTT
CDR3: CASSLYGGTNTEAFF
size: NA
J: TRBJ1-1
D: NA
length: 15
V: TRBV7-2

DNA: TGCGCCAGCAGCCCAGCAGGACAGGGGATTATGGAGACCCAGTACTTC
CDR3: CASSPAGQGIMETQYF
size: NA
J: TRBJ2-5
D: TRBD1
length: 16
V: TRBV4-3

DNA: TGTGCCAGCAGCTTAGTATCCGGCAATCAGCCCCAGCATTTT
CDR3: CASSLVSGNQPQHF
size: NA
J: TRBJ1-5
D: NA
length: 14
V: TRBV11-2

DNA: TGTGCCAGTAGTACGGGCAGGGGTAAACGTGCCACTGAAGCTTTCTTT
CDR3: CASSTGRGKRATEAFF
size: NA
J: TRBJ1-1
D: NA
length: 16
V: TRBV19

DNA: TGTGCCAGCAGCGTAGTCGGTGGATCCTACGAGCAGTACTTC
CDR3: CASSVVGGSYEQYF
size: once
J: TRBJ2-7
D: NA
length: 14
V: TRBV9

DNA: TGTGCCTGGAGTCATAGTCCCGGGGAGCTGTTTTTT
CDR3: CAWSHSPGELFF
size: NA
J: TRBJ2-2
D: NA
length: 12
V: TRBV30

DNA: TGCGCCAGCAGCCGCGGGACAGGAGCTTTCTTT
CDR3: CASSRGTGAFF
size: NA
J: TRBJ1-1
D: TRBD1
length: 11
V: TRBV4-1